This T cell receptor (beta chain) is drawn from a study of T-cell memory formation after mild COVID-19. TCRdb redid the calling of the 5' RACE reads with MiXCR, one entry per CDR3 protein. The data contain just over 350,000 distinct CDR3 sequences, 13% to 15% of them singletons. The V gene's germline CDR1 is SGHVS and CDR2 FNYEAQ. CDR3 size: 15 residues. V gave up 1 base and J gave up 4 bases, with 11 bases separating them. The sequence came from a man between 18 and 35 years old who had mild COVID-19 (a few samples of this study predate the infection). Cell type and time point are not known. The chain recombines TRBV7-6 with TRBJ1-5; D is perhaps TRBD1 (5 bases). The specimen sequenced was PBMCs or a T cell subset sorted from them (not recorded which). CDR3 bases: TGTGCCAGCAGCTTAGATACAGGAATTAATCAGCCCCAGCATTTT. Amino acid sequence: CASSLDTGINQPQHF.